This T cell receptor (beta chain) is drawn from a study of vaccination and CD4 T cells after COVID-19 (dated by TCRdb to the early 2020s). Regarding the research as a whole: The convalescent cohort included six males and four females, with two Hispanic individuals, seven Caucasians, two Asians and one multiracial person. Participants got two doses of the Pfizer-BioNTech BNT162b2 vaccine (n=8) or two doses of the Moderna mRNA-1273 vaccine (n=2). Post-COVID blood samples from convalescent patients were collected a median of roughly 100 days after diagnosis, with a range of roughly 30 to 161 days. The spike-specific CD4+ TCR repertoire was compared before and after mRNA vaccination in under 11 COVID-19 convalescent patients and several infection-naive healthy vaccine recipients. The cultures were stimulated with overlapping spike peptide pools from SARS-CoV-2 and from the common cold coronaviruses HCoV-NL63, HCoV-OC43 and HCoV-229E. Post-vaccine blood samples were taken a median of about 77 days after the second vaccine dose, with a range of about 14 to 241 days. As controls, cultures received a CEFX viral epitope pool (the positive control), an HIV-1 Nef peptide pool (the negative control), or no peptide at all.

From the cysteine through the phenylalanine, the CDR3 covers 13 amino acids. Of all the DNA, just the CDR3 is kept, 39 bases in frame from base 1. Between the V and J ends, shortened by 3 bases and 1 base respectively, the junction contains 6 bases. The germline V gene gives CDR1 as SGHTA and CDR2 as FQGNSA. Library construction relied on PCR. DNA from cultured CD4+ T cells was subjected to TCR sequencing with the Oncomine TCR Beta short-read assay at the Johns Hopkins FTIC core. Genomic DNA was extracted from the cultured CD4+ T cells with the QIAamp micro DNA kit. The Oncomine TCR Beta libraries from cultured CD4+ T cells were pooled using unique dual indexes and then sequenced on an Illumina iSeq 100. Regarding the original processing steps: Non-productive sequences were removed, and CDR3s not starting with C, not ending with F or W, or shorter than 7 amino acids were discarded. Antigen-specific clonotypes were identified using the MANAFEST web application through comparison of peptide-stimulated wells with reference and other culture wells. To be called positive, a clone needed an FDR below 0.05, an odds ratio above 5, and a productive frequency above 0.1% in at least two of three replicate wells. Cross-reactive clonotypes were defined as significantly expanded in both SARS-CoV-2 spike wells and at least one common cold coronavirus spike condition. Using R version 3.6.1, CDR3 homology was evaluated through Levenshtein distances (stringdist) along with unrooted phylogenetic trees (ape). The raw public reads went through TCRdb reprocessing: fastp at Q25, MiXCR clone calling, in-frame beta chains kept. Rows with a matching CDR3 protein are joined into one entry that keeps the most common DNA and genes. V and J calls and clone size were set by TCRdb, not the authors. The sample table records over 10,000 distinct CDR3 sequences; 30% to 35% of these occur just once. Jointly, the top ten make up around a third of the sample.

General conclusions and limits of the study: Only a relatively small number of convalescent patients were included in the study, and early timepoints following natural infection were not analyzed. Nearly all vaccine-specific clones in convalescent patients (304 of 307) were mono-reactive for SARS-CoV-2 spike rather than cross-reactive with common cold coronaviruses. The median count of SARS-CoV-2-reactive clonotypes went up from 20 to 25 after infection to 38 after vaccination, although the change was not significant. Among convalescent patients, a median roughly 90% of the SARS-CoV-2-reactive clones seen after vaccination appeared only after vaccination, which suggests priming specific to the vaccine.

This clonotype was observed a few times. The antigen this receptor binds is unknown. Base qualities are not provided; no much larger clone lies one nucleotide away. This specimen's treatment or condition label, per the study, means: roughly ten-day PBMC culture with coronavirus spike peptide pools or control peptides (ViraFEST assay). The ViraFEST assay was used in the study, in which antigen-specific T cells were expanded with peptide pools and expanded clonotypes were subsequently identified by TCR sequencing. The absence of prior SARS-CoV-2 infection in healthy vaccine recipients was confirmed by negative nucleocapsid antibody tests before and after vaccination. PBMCs were cultured at around 2.2 million per well in IMDM supplemented with about 5% human AB serum and 9.5 to 10 IU/ml IL-2, with 9.5 to 10 ug/ml peptide pools added. On days 3 and 7, half of the culture medium was replaced with fresh IL-2-containing medium. After approximately 11 days of culture, CD4+ T cells were isolated by negative selection with the EasySep CD4+ T cell isolation kit. PBMCs were separated from whole blood using Ficoll-Paque Plus gradient centrifugation and then either used fresh or cryopreserved at -140C. In general, triplicate wells were set up for every culture condition.

Sequences were derived from CD4+ T cells from blood, cultured in vitro, sampled before SARS-CoV-2 vaccination. The sequence was collected from a human donor who received a COVID-19 vaccine. The rearrangement joined TRBV7-2 to TRBJ1-1, with the D segment identity uncertain. The DNA is TGTGCCAGCAGCTTCGGGCGGAACACTGAAGCTTTCTTT. It specifies CASSFGRNTEAFF. The entire variable domain, with the stretches around the CDR3 drawn from the reference TRBV7-2 and TRBJ1-1 proteins, is GAGVSQSPSNKVTEKGKDVELRCDPISGHTALYWYRQSLGQGLEFLIYFQGNSAPDKSGLPSDRFSAERTGGSVSTLTIQRTQQEDSAVYLCASSFGRNTEAFFGQGTRLTVV.